These 27 T cell receptor beta chains share one sample of origin, sequenced in a study of Ad26.COV2.S vaccination and SARS-CoV-2 variants. Data came from immunoSEQ multiplex PCR; TCRdb stores just in-frame clones and leaves some out. The sample carries 350,000 to 450,000 clones, 70% to 90% recorded once. The treatment here: around 19 received Ad26.COV2.S at low or high dose, single or two shots; roughly 5 received placebo; per-sample allocation not given. Specimen acquisition occurred on day 63 following the initial vaccine or placebo injection. The sample consisted of peripheral blood, taken in a trial of Ad26.COV2.S vaccine versus placebo. All receptors come from a person between 18 and 60 years old who received the Ad26.COV2.S COVID-19 vaccine or a placebo.

This sequence joins TRBV5-1 and TRBJ2-1; D unclear. The CDR3 is 15 residues long. The germline gives CDR1 SGHRS, CDR2 YFSETQ. With 4 bases removed from V and 4 bases from J, the gap between germline ends came to 15 bases. CDR3 nucleotide sequence: TGCGCCAGCAGCCAAGATGGGCGTGAATACAATGAGCAGTTCTTC. It encodes CASSQDGREYNEQFF.

The chain links TRBV6-2 or TRBV6-3 to TRBJ2-6; D gene unclear. The CDR3 runs to 17 residues. Per the germline V gene, CDR1 is MNHEY and CDR2 is SVGEGT. Trimming left V 6 bases short and J 4 bases short, with 19 bases between. The CDR3 here is CASSNVTQLTGANVLTF. CDR3 nucleotide sequence: TGTGCCAGCAGCAACGTAACACAGCTTACCGGGGCCAACGTCCTGACTTTC.

This clone was found once. The V and J genes are TRBV7-2 and TRBJ2-2; 9 bases align to TRBD1. J lost 4 bases, V lost 0 bases, and 6 bases had no gene match. The germline V gene encodes CDR1 SGHTA and CDR2 FQGNSA. CDR3 length equals 17 residues. The DNA for the CDR3 is TGTGCCAGCAGCTTAGCTCCCGGGACAGGGTTCACCGGGGAGCTGTTTTTT. This codes for CASSLAPGTGFTGELFF.

The V gene is TRBV7-9, the J gene TRBJ2-7; TRBD2 might be the D (6 bases). The V gene lost 6 bases and the J gene lost 0 bases, with 12 bases spanning the gap. The CDR3 has 14 residues. Germline V CDR1 and CDR2: SEHNR, FQNEAQ (reference sequence). CDR3 nucleotide sequence: TGTGCCAGCAGACCTCTCGGGAGCTCCTACGAGCAGTACTTC. Its protein is CASRPLGSSYEQYF.

The chain combines TRBV29-1 with TRBJ2-1; 8 positions match TRBD1. V lost 2 bases and J lost 9; bases outside the gene matches: 3. Germline V gene sequence: CDR1 SQVTM, CDR2 ANQGSEA. CDR3 length: 12 residues. DNA for the CDR3: TGCAGCGTTGAACCGACAGGGGTTGAGCAGTTCTTC. Translated: CSVEPTGVEQFF.

The chain recombines TRBV3-1 (or the pseudogene TRBV3-2) with TRBJ1-5; D is undetermined. The V end lost 0 bases, the J end lost 0 bases, and 3 bases lay between the germline ends. CDR1 and CDR2 (germline): LGHDT, YNNKEL (reference sequence). There are 14 residues in the CDR3. The CDR3 DNA reads as TGTGCCAGCAGCCAAGACGGTAGCAATCAGCCCCAGCATTTT. Residues: CASSQDGSNQPQHF.

The table lists this clone with a few counts. This rearrangement joins TRBV6-6 to TRBJ2-2; D may be TRBD1 (6 bases). This CDR3 comprises 15 residues. Germline V lookup: CDR1 MNHNY, CDR2 SVGAGI (reference sequence). The ends were cut back, 6 bases at V and 0 bases at J, with 11 bases in the middle. CDR3 amino acids: CASSRQVANTGELFF. The CDR3 DNA is TGTGCCAGCAGCCGACAGGTCGCGAACACCGGGGAGCTGTTTTTT.

The chain uses TRBV6-1 and TRBJ2-7; D remains ambiguous. V was pared by 3 bases and J by 11 bases, with 14 bases between. The CDR3 runs to 12 residues. Germline loops: CDR1 MNHNS, CDR2 SASEGT. The CDR3 sequence is CASSDAGWLEYF. In nucleotides, the CDR3 is TGTGCCAGCAGTGATGCAGGCTGGTTAGAGTACTTC.

Regarding this clone: The junction does not match germline at one end; this may be a read error. This chain connects TRBV6-1 to TRBJ2-5, with 8 bases that match TRBD2. Looked up from germline, CDR1 is MNHNS and CDR2 is SASEGT. There are 17 residues in the CDR3. As DNA, the CDR3 is TGTGCCAGCAGAGAAGGGTGGATAGCGGGGCTACAAGAGACCCAGTACTTC. It specifies CASREGWIAGLQETQYF.

The V gene is TRBV21-1, the J gene TRBJ1-6; TRBD1, the table's D call, was not compared with the DNA. TRBV21-1 is a recognized pseudogene. The CDR3 runs to 21 residues. The CDR3 spells CASSEPPDRGPLCSYNSPLHF. CDR3 DNA: TGTGCCAGCAGCGAACCGCCCGACAGGGGGCCCTTATGCTCCTATAATTCACCCCTCCACTTT.

This clone was counted between two and nine times. The chain links TRBV10-1 to TRBJ2-7; a weak D match, TRBD1 (5 bases). CDR1 is WNHNN and CDR2 is SYGVQD in the germline V gene (reference sequence). This CDR3 has 16 amino acids. Trimming pared 0 bases from V and 3 bases from J, leaving 15 bases between. The DNA for the CDR3 is TGCGCCAGCAGTGAGTCCAGGGCCGGAAACCTCTACGAGCAGTACTTC. Residues: CASSESRAGNLYEQYF.

J is TRBJ2-6 and V is TRBV30, with 7 bases aligning to TRBD1. Germline lookup yields CDR1 GTSNPN and CDR2 SVGIG (reference sequence). The CDR3 sequence is 18 residues long. The V and J ends lost 8 bases and 0 bases, in that order; junction bases with no gene match: 16. CDR3 nucleotides: TGTGCCGTGAGGGGGAAGGGGGCCCCAAACTCTGGGGCCAACGTCCTGACTTTC. Its protein product is CAVRGKGAPNSGANVLTF. Full variable domain (missing parts from reference TRBV30 and TRBJ2-6): SQTIHQWPATLVQPVGSPLSLECTVEGTSNPNLYWYRQAAGRGLQLLFYSVGIGQISSEVPQNLSASRPQDRQFILSSKKLLLSDSGFYLCAVRGKGAPNSGANVLTFGAGSRLTVL.

The chain links TRBV7-2 to TRBJ1-6, with D possibly TRBD1 on 5 matching bases. The CDR3 spans 18 residues. V shed 1 base and J shed 9 bases, with 22 bases lying between them. Germline CDR1 and CDR2: SGHTA and FQGNSA. CDR3 in DNA: TGTGCCAGCAGCTTAGACCCCACGGGGCGCGCTGGAAGTTCACCCCTCCACTTT. Translating it yields CASSLDPTGRAGSSPLHF. The entire variable domain, with the rest obtained from reference TRBV7-2 and TRBJ1-6, is as follows: GAGVSQSPSNKVTEKGKDVELRCDPISGHTALYWYRQSLGQGLEFLIYFQGNSAPDKSGLPSDRFSAERTGGSVSTLTIQRTQQEDSAVYLCASSLDPTGRAGSSPLHFGNGTRLTVT.

The chain uses TRBV7-9 and TRBJ2-5; D possibly matches TRBD1 or TRBD2 (5 bases each). V was cut by 3 bases and J by 5 bases, with 13 bases left in between. The CDR3 runs to 14 residues. In germline, CDR1 is SEHNR, CDR2 FQNEAQ (reference sequence). This CDR3 is CASSFGAIGETQYF. In DNA, the CDR3 is TGTGCCAGCAGCTTCGGGGCTATAGGGGAGACCCAGTACTTC.

This rearrangement joins TRBV5-4 to TRBJ2-3; TRBD2 aligns across 12 bases. The CDR3 covers 16 residues. Losses at the gene ends were 4 bases for V and 0 bases for J; bases not matched to a gene: 3. Germline CDR1 reads SGHNT; CDR2 reads YYREEE (reference sequence). CDR3 region: CASSQGLAGSTDTQYF. The CDR3 coding sequence is TGTGCCAGCAGCCAAGGACTAGCGGGGAGCACAGATACGCAGTATTTT.

V and J are TRBV27 and TRBJ2-1; D possibly matches TRBD1 or TRBD2 (5 bases each). V was shortened by 6 bases and J by 1 base, with 22 bases between the two germline ends. CDR1 is MNHEY and CDR2 is SMNVEV in the germline V gene (reference sequence). The CDR3 is 18 amino acids. CDR3 sequence (DNA): TGTGCCAGCAGCCACCGGGGCGGACGGAGCAGGTCCTACAATGAGCAGTTCTTC. It is translated as CASSHRGGRSRSYNEQFF.

The J gene is TRBJ2-5, the V gene TRBV3-1 (or the pseudogene TRBV3-2), with 7 bases fitting TRBD2. CDR1 is LGHDT, CDR2 YNNKEL, per germline (reference sequence). The CDR3 sequence is 19 residues long. The V segment lost 1 base and the J segment 5 bases; nucleotides outside the gene matches: 19. CDR3 sequence: CASSQVESFWREIWETQYF. The DNA of the CDR3 is TGTGCCAGCAGCCAAGTGGAGTCTTTCTGGCGGGAGATTTGGGAGACCCAGTACTTC.

The V and J genes are TRBV6-5 and TRBJ1-4; D uncertain. The CDR3 extends over 14 amino acids. Trimming pared 6 bases from V and 4 bases from J, leaving 12 bases between. Per germline, CDR1 MNHEY and CDR2 SVGAGI. The CDR3 region has the DNA TGTGCCAGCAGCTCCCACCGGGGTAATGAAAAACTGTTTTTT. Protein: CASSSHRGNEKLFF.

This clone was picked up one time. The sample carries other DNA sequences with the same CDR3. CDR3 sequence reads: CASSPIGGQGALGYGYTF. The CDR3 nucleotides are TGTGCCAGTAGCCCAATTGGGGGACAGGGGGCCCTAGGCTATGGCTACACCTTC. The chain carries TRBV7-6 and TRBJ1-2; 12 nucleotides line up with TRBD1. Unmatched junction bases numbered 18, after V lost 9 bases and J lost 4 bases. There are 18 residues in the CDR3. Germline V gives CDR1 SGHVS, CDR2 FNYEAQ.

This chain links TRBV3-1 (or the pseudogene TRBV3-2) with TRBJ1-4, with D unresolved. Germline CDR1 and CDR2: LGHDT and YNNKEL (reference sequence). CDR3 length: 15 amino acids. Trimming cost V 2 bases and J 8 bases, with 15 bases left between them. The CDR3 DNA reads TGTGCCAGCAGCCAATTGGAGGGAATCGGGGAAAAACTGTTTTTT. It translates to CASSQLEGIGEKLFF.

The chain has TRBV11-2 and TRBJ2-5; 8 positions match TRBD1. Germline V lookup: CDR1 SGHAT, CDR2 FQNNGV. This CDR3 spans 15 amino acids. Trimming at V came to 5 bases and at J to 5 bases, leaving 10 bases not matched to a gene. As DNA, the CDR3 is TGTGCCAGCAGCCCGGGGACAGGCCGGGGGGAGACCCAGTACTTC. Translating gives CASSPGTGRGETQYF.

V and J are TRBV7-2 and TRBJ1-1; the D is unclear. V was cut by 2 bases and J by 5 bases, with 3 bases left in between. The CDR3 has 11 residues. Germline values: CDR1 SGHTA, CDR2 FQGNSA. Here the CDR3 DNA reads TGTGCCAGCAGCTTACGGACTGAAGCTTTCTTT. Translated, it gives CASSLRTEAFF.

V and J are TRBV11-2 and TRBJ1-1; no reliable D call. Germline V lookup: CDR1 SGHAT, CDR2 FQNNGV. V lost 5 bases and J lost 6, with 19 bases in between. The CDR3 is 15 amino acids. CDR3 sequence reads: CASSTYPRLSAEAFF. In DNA form, the CDR3 reads TGTGCCAGCAGCACATACCCCAGGCTTTCAGCTGAAGCTTTCTTT.

This chain uses TRBV5-6 with TRBJ1-1; D gene ambiguous. This CDR3 is built from 12 residues. In germline, CDR1 is SGHDT, CDR2 YYEEEE. The germline V and J ends were trimmed by 5 bases and 7 bases, with 12 bases remaining between them. CDR3 amino acids: CASSFGGIEAFF. The CDR3 coding sequence is TGTGCCAGCAGTTTCGGCGGTATTGAAGCTTTCTTT.

The chain links TRBV5-6 to TRBJ2-3; D is uncertain. The germline V gene has CDR1 SGHDT and CDR2 YYEEEE. CDR3 length equals 18 residues. V was pared by 2 bases and J by 0 bases, with 19 bases between. The CDR3 is CASSLVPYRASSTDTQYF. The CDR3 DNA reads TGTGCCAGCAGCTTAGTTCCCTACAGAGCCTCTAGCACAGATACGCAGTATTTT.

The chain recombines TRBV7-9 with TRBJ2-4; 7 bases align to TRBD2. V gave up 1 base and J gave up 4 bases; unmatched junction bases: 1. This CDR3 is built from 14 residues. Germline-derived CDR1 and CDR2 are SEHNR and FQNEAQ (reference sequence). Written as DNA, the CDR3 is TGTGCCAGCAGCTTAGGGGAGGGAAAAAACATTCAGTACTTC. Amino acids: CASSLGEGKNIQYF.

The gene calls are TRBV10-3 and TRBJ1-5, with 7 bases fitting TRBD1. This CDR3 has 15 residues. The V segment lost 3 bases and the J segment 4 bases; nucleotides outside the gene matches: 6. Germline CDR1 is ENHRY and CDR2 is SYGVKD. As DNA, the CDR3 is TGTGCCATCAGTGAACCGGGACAGCGAAATCAGCCCCAGCATTTT. Its protein is CAISEPGQRNQPQHF.